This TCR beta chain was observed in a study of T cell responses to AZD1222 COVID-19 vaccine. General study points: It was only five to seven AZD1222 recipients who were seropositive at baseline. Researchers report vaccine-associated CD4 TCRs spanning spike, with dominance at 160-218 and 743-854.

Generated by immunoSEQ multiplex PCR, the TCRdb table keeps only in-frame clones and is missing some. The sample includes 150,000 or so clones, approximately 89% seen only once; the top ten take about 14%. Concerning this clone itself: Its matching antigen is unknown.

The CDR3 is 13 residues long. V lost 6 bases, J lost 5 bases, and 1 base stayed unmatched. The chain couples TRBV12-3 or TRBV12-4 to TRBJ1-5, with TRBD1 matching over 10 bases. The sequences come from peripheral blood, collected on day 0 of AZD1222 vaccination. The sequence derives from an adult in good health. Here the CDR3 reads CASRGTGDQPQHF. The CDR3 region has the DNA TGTGCCAGCAGGGGGACAGGGGATCAGCCCCAGCATTTT.